Below, 7 T cell receptor beta chains from the same sample are listed, as sequenced in a study of shared clonotypes between healthy human individuals. Here immunoSEQ multiplex PCR was the method, and the copy in TCRdb shows in-frame clones only, minus some. The sample holds about 960,000 clones, about three quarters seen once. The sequencing sample was made of memory CD4+ T cells sorted from blood. Subset in this sample: CD45RA-negative fraction. Receptor source: a man younger than 35 in good health.

This rearrangement joins TRBV30 to TRBJ1-2; D is uncertain. Germline-derived CDR1 and CDR2 are GTSNPN and SVGIG (reference sequence). Trimming took off 0 bases at V and 2 bases at J, with 13 bases between the two ends. The CDR3 extends over 15 amino acids. The CDR3 bases are TGTGCCTGGAGTGTAACTGGGGTGGGAAACTATGGCTACACCTTC. Translation gives CAWSVTGVGNYGYTF.

Here the CDR3 reads CASSAGQHNQPQHF. The CDR3 DNA reads TGTGCCAGCAGCGCGGGACAGCACAATCAGCCCCAGCATTTT. The rearrangement joins TRBV6-6 to TRBJ1-5, with 7 bases lining up with TRBD1. There are 14 residues in the CDR3. The J segment lost 3 bases and the V segment lost 6 bases, leaving 5 bases of the junction unmatched. Per the germline V gene, CDR1 is MNHNY and CDR2 is SVGAGI (reference sequence).

This clone was counted once. The chain carries TRBV7-2 and TRBJ1-3, with 10 nucleotides matching TRBD1. V lost 4 bases, J lost 0 bases, and 6 bases stayed unmatched. The germline V gene encodes CDR1 SGHTA and CDR2 FQGNSA. The CDR3 consists of 17 residues. In nucleotides, the CDR3 is TGTGCCAGCAGCTCCCGACAGGGGGCTTACTCTGGAAACACCATATATTTT. Its translation is CASSSRQGAYSGNTIYF.

As to this clone: The sample carries other DNA sequences with the same CDR3. The gene calls are TRBV14 and TRBJ2-5; 9 nucleotides align to TRBD1. Germline assignment: CDR1 SGHDN and CDR2 FVKESK. CDR3 length: 16 amino acids. V lost 4 bases and J lost 4; bases outside the gene matches: 10. CDR3 loop: CASSRAGTGIRETQYF. Written as DNA, the CDR3 is TGTGCCAGCAGCCGAGCCGGGACAGGGATCCGAGAGACCCAGTACTTC.

In its sample, this clone was seen once. The chain combines TRBV10-3 with TRBJ2-2; no clear D. Germline values: CDR1 ENHRY, CDR2 SYGVKD. V dropped 6 bases and J dropped 8 bases, with 7 bases sitting between them. The CDR3 contains 11 residues. In DNA, the CDR3 is TGTGCCATCAGCCAGGAGGGGGAGCTGTTTTTT. This sequence encodes CAISQEGELFF.

V and J are TRBV19 and TRBJ1-4; maybe TRBD1 (5 bases). The CDR3 contains 15 residues. Germline V gives CDR1 LNHDA, CDR2 SQIVND (reference sequence). The germline V and J ends were trimmed by 3 bases and 7 bases, with 15 bases remaining between them. The CDR3 nucleotides are TGTGCCAGTAGTATTTCGGCAGGGAAGGTTGAAAAACTGTTTTTT. Translated, it gives CASSISAGKVEKLFF.

This clone was seen more than once but under ten times. The V call is TRBV29-1, the J call TRBJ1-1; the D gene is possibly TRBD1 (5 bases). This CDR3 is 10 amino acids long. Trimming left V 7 bases short and J 4 bases short, with 7 bases between. Per germline, CDR1 SQVTM and CDR2 ANQGSEA. The CDR3 reads CSGQSTEAFF. CDR3 in DNA: TGCAGCGGACAGAGCACTGAAGCTTTCTTT.